This entry features one TCR beta chain sequence. Its antigen remains unidentified. Other DNA sequences from this sample encode an identical CDR3 as well. While unrecorded immune exposures were likely, the donors were nominally healthy when sampled. The source of the sample is a study of cytomegalovirus exposure and HLA in healthy donors. Overall study results and limits: Per a later analysis, HLA-associated TCR beta chains showed more clonal expansion than other, equally common TCR beta chains. Relative to the roughly 700-donor mean, N-insertions were reportedly fewer in an Asian-associated ancestry cluster in a later analysis.

The ends were cut back, 0 bases at V and 0 bases at J, with 8 bases in the middle. The CDR3 has 15 residues. Germline loops: CDR1 SGDLS, CDR2 YYNGEE. Primers included in the PCR were 60 Vbeta and 13 Jbeta primers. Using immunoSEQ multiplex PCR, the repertoire was profiled, and TCRdb retains in-frame clones only, with some absent. The sample records 140,000 to 150,000 clones, around 79% being singletons. The V gene is TRBV9, the J gene TRBJ2-3; D is unresolved. The sample was PBMCs. This sequence was found in a man aged 35 to 55 in good health and CMV-seropositive. This CDR3 reads CASSVVSGSTDTQYF. Here the CDR3 DNA reads TGTGCCAGCAGCGTAGTATCCGGTAGCACAGATACGCAGTATTTT.